The 32 T cell receptor beta chains below come from one sample, sequenced in a study of blood T cell repertoires in COVID-19. The method was immunoSEQ multiplex PCR; TCRdb's version includes in-frame clones alone and lacks a portion of them. The sample lists 250,000 to 350,000 clones, around 90% occurring once. The sample consisted of PBMCs or T cells enriched from blood (not recorded which). The receptor source for this set is a woman younger than 35 with acute COVID-19.

This chain joins TRBV7-9 and TRBJ2-2, with TRBD1 identical over 7 bases. V trimming: 3 bases; J trimming: 3 bases; junction bases outside the gene matches: 4. CDR3 length equals 15 residues. Germline V lookup: CDR1 SEHNR, CDR2 FQNEAQ (reference sequence). CDR3 nucleotides: TGTGCCAGCAGCTTTTTTACAGGGGACACCGGGGAGCTGTTTTTT. Translation: CASSFFTGDTGELFF.

The V call is TRBV28, the J call TRBJ1-3; 8 bases are shared with TRBD1. The CDR3 consists of 16 residues. Germline CDR1 is MDHEN and CDR2 is SYDVKM. Trimming removed 2 bases from V and 3 bases from J; junction bases left unmatched: 6. CDR3 amino acids: CASSLHGTGIGNTIYF. The CDR3 DNA is TGTGCCAGCAGTTTACATGGGACAGGCATTGGAAACACCATATATTTT.

The DNA for the CDR3 is TGTGCCAGCAGGGGGACAGGGAAGCGCAATCAGCCCCAGCATTTT. The encoded protein is CASRGTGKRNQPQHF. The chain employs TRBV6-5 and TRBJ1-5, with 9 bases that match TRBD1. The CDR3 consists of 15 residues. The ends lost 6 bases at V and 2 bases at J; junction bases unmatched: 5. Germline lookup yields CDR1 MNHEY and CDR2 SVGAGI.

V and J are TRBV27 and TRBJ1-3, with 7 bases aligning to TRBD1. This CDR3 region has 16 residues. V was pared by 3 bases and J by 2 bases, with 7 bases of the junction left unmatched. Germline V lookup: CDR1 MNHEY, CDR2 SMNVEV (reference sequence). This CDR3 is CASSLGPQGAGNTIYF. CDR3 in DNA: TGTGCCAGCAGTTTGGGACCTCAGGGGGCTGGAAACACCATATATTTT.

This clone came up once. A much more abundant neighbour one base away suggests this may be a read error. The chain carries TRBV7-3 and TRBJ1-1; D may be TRBD1 (6 bases). The CDR3 extends over 13 amino acids. Trimming left V 4 bases short and J 3 bases short, with 9 bases between. Germline V gene data show CDR1 as SGHTA and CDR2 as FQGTGA. CDR3 sequence reads: CASSSEGDTEAFF. In DNA, the CDR3 is TGTGCCAGCAGCTCAGAGGGGGACACTGAAGCTTTCTTT.

The chain combines TRBV2 with TRBJ2-1, with 11 positions matching TRBD1. Germline CDR1 reads SNHLY; CDR2 reads FYNNEI. The CDR3 loop spans 14 amino acids. V lost 6 bases to trimming and J lost 6 bases; unmatched junction nucleotides: 4. Here the CDR3 DNA reads TGTGCCAGCAGGGCCGGGACAGGGGGCAATGAGCAGTTCTTC. Its translation is CASRAGTGGNEQFF. Filled out from reference TRBV2 and TRBJ2-1, the complete variable domain reads EPEVTQTPSHQVTQMGQEVILRCVPISNHLYFYWYRQILGQKVEFLVSFYNNEISEKSEIFDDQFSVERPDGSNFTLKIRSTKLEDSAMYFCASRAGTGGNEQFFGPGTRLTVL.

J is TRBJ2-7 and V is TRBV30, with 7 bases fitting TRBD2. The CDR3 length is 14 residues. The V gene's germline CDR1 is GTSNPN and CDR2 SVGIG (reference sequence). V dropped 2 bases and J dropped 5; count of bases not matched to a gene: 9. The CDR3 loop is CAWSIRTSSHEQYF. CDR3 bases: TGTGCCTGGAGTATAAGGACTAGTTCGCACGAGCAGTACTTC.

This sequence joins TRBV28 and TRBJ1-4; TRBD1 matches at 8 bases. Germline V gene lookup returns CDR1 MDHEN and CDR2 SYDVKM. The V segment lost 6 bases and the J segment 8 bases; nucleotides outside the gene matches: 14. CDR3 length: 16 residues. CDR3 sequence reads: CASRLSRGRAREKLFF. CDR3 bases: TGTGCCAGCAGGCTTAGCAGGGGGCGCGCCAGGGAAAAACTGTTTTTT.

This chain links TRBV6-5 with TRBJ2-1; TRBD1 matches 7 bases. CDR3 length: 16 amino acids. Germline-derived CDR1 and CDR2 are MNHEY and SVGAGI. The junction had 8 bases not matched to a gene; V was cut back by 0 bases and J by 6 bases. The CDR3 spells CASSYSWTGMVNEQFF. Written as DNA, the CDR3 is TGTGCCAGCAGTTACTCCTGGACAGGAATGGTCAATGAGCAGTTCTTC.

A single count supports this clone. The V gene is TRBV5-1, the J gene TRBJ2-1; 11 nucleotides agree with TRBD1. There are 15 residues in the CDR3. Trimming removed 2 bases from V and 9 bases from J; junction bases left unmatched: 7. Germline-derived CDR1 and CDR2 are SGHRS and YFSETQ. The CDR3 is CASSFLGQGASEQFF. In DNA, the CDR3 is TGCGCCAGCAGCTTCCTCGGACAGGGGGCAAGTGAGCAGTTCTTC.

This clone has only one observation. The chain couples TRBV6-5 to TRBJ2-7, with D maybe TRBD1 (6 bases). The CDR3 spans 14 residues. Germline CDR1 MNHEY, CDR2 SVGAGI. V lost 8 bases to trimming and J lost 4 bases, with 18 bases between them. DNA of the CDR3: TGTGCCAGCTCTGGGAGCCTCAGGGGTTACGAGCAGTACTTC. It encodes CASSGSLRGYEQYF.

The chain joins TRBV29-1 to TRBJ1-5, with TRBD1 matching over 10 bases. CDR3 length equals 14 residues. Germline CDR1 is SQVTM and CDR2 is ANQGSEA. Trimming at V came to 4 bases and at J to 6 bases, leaving 6 bases not matched to a gene. The CDR3 DNA follows: TGCAGCGTTGCAGGACAGGGGGGGGGTCAGCCCCAGCATTTT. Protein: CSVAGQGGGQPQHF.

The V gene is TRBV4-1, the J gene TRBJ2-7, with D tentatively TRBD2 (5 bases). The CDR3 runs 15 residues. Deletions cut 0 bases from V and 3 bases from J, with 12 bases between. The germline CDR1 and CDR2 sequences are MGHRA and YSYEKL. This CDR3 reads CASSQDPGLGYEQYF. CDR3 bases: TGCGCCAGCAGCCAAGATCCTGGACTGGGCTACGAGCAGTACTTC.

The chain couples TRBV29-1 to TRBJ2-7; 9 nucleotides match TRBD1. Looked up from germline, CDR1 is SQVTM and CDR2 is ANQGSEA. With 3 bases clipped from V and 4 bases from J, the junction kept 4 bases outside the gene matches. There are 13 residues in the CDR3. CDR3 residues: CSVDSDRGYEQYF. The CDR3 nucleotides are TGCAGCGTTGACAGTGACAGGGGGTACGAGCAGTACTTC.

This clone was counted between two and nine times. The rearrangement uses TRBV4-1 and TRBJ1-4; possible D gene TRBD1, 6 bases. CDR1 MGHRA and CDR2 YSYEKL come from the germline V gene. The CDR3 consists of 15 residues. The V gene lost 1 base and the J gene lost 4 bases, with 10 bases spanning the gap. CDR3 DNA: TGCGCCAGCAGCCAAGCCGAGGACAGTAATGAAAAACTGTTTTTT. It translates to CASSQAEDSNEKLFF.

This chain joins TRBV3-1 (or the pseudogene TRBV3-2) and TRBJ1-3, with D maybe TRBD1 (6 bases). The germline V gene encodes CDR1 LGHDT and CDR2 YNNKEL (reference sequence). The CDR3 has 16 amino acids. Trimming removed 3 bases from V and 0 bases from J, with 12 bases in between. This chain's CDR3 is CASSHRTGYSGNTIYF. For the CDR3, the DNA is TGTGCCAGCAGCCATCGTACAGGGTACTCTGGAAACACCATATATTTT.

V gene TRBV19 combines with J gene TRBJ2-5, with D perhaps matching TRBD2 (5 bases). The length of the CDR3 is 14 residues. V was cut by 5 bases and J by 1 base, with 11 bases left in between. Per the germline V gene, CDR1 is LNHDA and CDR2 is SQIVND (reference sequence). The CDR3 protein is CASSGLRGQETQYF. DNA for the CDR3: TGTGCCAGTAGTGGACTGAGAGGCCAAGAGACCCAGTACTTC.

The chain has TRBV5-4 and TRBJ2-1; 7 nucleotides line up with TRBD1. Germline V lookup: CDR1 SGHNT, CDR2 YYREEE (reference sequence). This CDR3 contains 15 residues. Unmatched junction bases numbered 7, after V lost 0 bases and J lost 7 bases. CDR3 DNA: TGTGCCAGCAGCTTGGGAGGGACAGAATATAATGAGCAGTTCTTC. Protein sequence: CASSLGGTEYNEQFF.

The genes are TRBV2 and TRBJ2-1; D is uncertain. Germline loops: CDR1 SNHLY, CDR2 FYNNEI. Trimming took off 1 base at V and 4 bases at J, with 14 bases between the two ends. This CDR3 has 16 amino acids. CDR3: CASSEGGGITYNEQFF. In DNA form, the CDR3 reads TGTGCCAGCAGTGAAGGTGGCGGAATAACTTACAATGAGCAGTTCTTC.

The V call is TRBV3-1 (or the pseudogene TRBV3-2), the J call TRBJ1-2; D gene unclear. The germline V gene has CDR1 LGHDT and CDR2 YNNKEL (reference sequence). This CDR3 is built from 13 residues. V was trimmed by 0 bases and J by 5 bases, leaving 7 bases between them. Here the CDR3 DNA reads TGTGCCAGCAGCCAAGACCTCCTTTATGGCTACACCTTC. Residues: CASSQDLLYGYTF.

V gene TRBV28 combines with J gene TRBJ2-2, with 11 bases that match TRBD1. Germline V gives CDR1 MDHEN, CDR2 SYDVKM. There are 16 residues in the CDR3. The V and J ends lost 5 bases and 6 bases, in that order; junction bases with no gene match: 8. CDR3 amino acids: CASSAPGQGGSGELFF. The CDR3 nucleotides are TGTGCCAGCAGTGCTCCGGGACAGGGGGGTTCCGGGGAGCTGTTTTTT.

J is TRBJ2-3 and V is TRBV6-5; TRBD2 agrees at 8 bases. V lost 7 bases and J lost 6; bases outside the gene matches: 3. The length of the CDR3 is 12 residues. The germline gives CDR1 MNHEY, CDR2 SVGAGI. The chain's CDR3 is CASKRGGDTQYF. In DNA, the CDR3 is TGTGCCAGCAAACGGGGGGGGGATACGCAGTATTTT.

The rearrangement uses TRBV27 and TRBJ2-3; 9 bases agree with TRBD2. The CDR3 loop spans 17 amino acids. Per the germline V gene, CDR1 is MNHEY and CDR2 is SMNVEV (reference sequence). The junction had 10 bases not matched to a gene; V was cut back by 6 bases and J by 0 bases. CDR3 sequence reads: CASSTGVLAGSTDTQYF. In DNA form, the CDR3 reads TGTGCCAGCAGCACGGGGGTCCTAGCGGGAAGCACAGATACGCAGTATTTT.

This clone was detected only once. The rearrangement joins TRBV5-1 to TRBJ1-2; D remains ambiguous. This CDR3 is built from 13 residues. V lost 0 bases to trimming and J lost 11 bases, with 14 bases between them. Germline assignment: CDR1 SGHRS and CDR2 YFSETQ. CDR3 sequence reads: CASSLESAGGYTF. The CDR3 DNA reads TGCGCCAGCAGCTTGGAGTCAGCCGGAGGATACACCTTC.

The rearrangement uses TRBV19 and TRBJ1-1, with D possibly matching TRBD1 (5 bases). This CDR3 region has 11 residues. The V and J ends lost 8 bases and 5 bases respectively, with 9 bases between them. Germline CDR1 reads LNHDA; CDR2 reads SQIVND (reference sequence). CDR3 sequence (DNA): TGTGCCAGTTTACGGGGGACTGAAGCTTTCTTT. Protein: CASLRGTEAFF.

This clone was detected only a few times. Additional DNA sequences in this sample encode the identical CDR3. This sequence joins TRBV19 and TRBJ2-7, with 7 bases that match TRBD1. Germline lookup yields CDR1 LNHDA and CDR2 SQIVND (reference sequence). Trimming removed 4 bases from V and 3 bases from J; junction bases left unmatched: 3. The CDR3 spans 13 residues. The CDR3 reads CASSRDRFYEQYF. In DNA form, the CDR3 reads TGTGCCAGTAGTAGGGACAGATTCTACGAGCAGTACTTC.

The V call is TRBV3-1 (or the pseudogene TRBV3-2), the J call TRBJ2-5; tentatively, D is TRBD1 (6 bases). Germline CDR1 reads LGHDT; CDR2 reads YNNKEL (reference sequence). The CDR3 covers 14 residues. The V gene lost 5 bases and the J gene lost 1 base, with 11 bases spanning the gap. CDR3 DNA sequence: TGTGCCAGCAGCGGGCGGACAGTCCAAGAGACCCAGTACTTC. Protein: CASSGRTVQETQYF.

Comment on this clone: Other DNA variants within this sample encode the same CDR3. This chain connects TRBV24-1 to TRBJ2-3; the D gene is possibly TRBD2 (7 bases). The ends were cut back, 9 bases at V and 2 bases at J, with 8 bases in the middle. The CDR3 extends over 12 amino acids. Germline V gene sequence: CDR1 KGHDR, CDR2 SFDVKD. Here the CDR3 DNA reads TGTGCCACCGGGGGGGCCACAGATACGCAGTATTTT. Residues: CATGGATDTQYF.

The genes are TRBV28 and TRBJ2-7; tentative D call: TRBD1 (5 bases). This CDR3 region has 14 residues. Germline assignment: CDR1 MDHEN and CDR2 SYDVKM. V lost 5 bases and J 6 bases, leaving 17 bases between the germline ends. The CDR3 region is CASSGAGPAFEQYF. The CDR3 nucleotides read TGTGCCAGCAGTGGGGCCGGGCCCGCTTTCGAGCAGTACTTC. Drawing the rest from reference TRBV28 and TRBJ2-7, the complete variable domain is DVKVTQSSRYLVKRTGEKVFLECVQDMDHENMFWYRQDPGLGLRLIYFSYDVKMKEKGDIPEGYSVSREKKERFSLILESASTNQTSMYLCASSGAGPAFEQYFGPGTRLTVT.

The chain couples TRBV6-5 to TRBJ1-4, with 7 bases fitting TRBD1. From germline, CDR1 is MNHEY and CDR2 SVGAGI. The CDR3 runs 13 residues. With 6 bases clipped from V and 13 bases from J, the junction kept 11 bases outside the gene matches. CDR3: CASSPDREVPLFF. The CDR3 DNA is TGTGCCAGCAGCCCAGACAGGGAAGTACCACTGTTTTTT.

CDR3 sequence: CSVERRLNTEAFF. In DNA form, the CDR3 reads TGCAGCGTTGAACGCAGGTTGAACACTGAAGCTTTCTTT. V gene TRBV29-1 combines with J gene TRBJ1-1; no reliable D call. The CDR3 consists of 13 residues. Trimming removed 2 bases at V and 0 bases at J, with 7 bases between. Germline V gene sequence: CDR1 SQVTM, CDR2 ANQGSEA.

This clone has just one count. The chain joins TRBV5-1 to TRBJ1-2, with TRBD1 matching over 8 bases. Per the germline V gene, CDR1 is SGHRS and CDR2 is YFSETQ. Losses at the gene ends were 4 bases for V and 3 bases for J; bases not matched to a gene: 5. The CDR3 loop spans 14 amino acids. In nucleotides, the CDR3 is TGCGCCAGCAGCACACCGGGACAGGACTATGGCTACACCTTC. This gives the protein CASSTPGQDYGYTF.